This T cell receptor (beta chain) is drawn from a study of beta chain features in type 1 diabetes. Study observations and caveats: Shorter TCRB CDR3s, moderately but significantly so, marked every one of the four CD4+ subsets in Type 1 diabetes patients.

Of note for this clone: Its matching antigen is unknown.

TCRB transcripts that were expressed got sequenced, as all of the isolated RNA had been reverse transcribed. Data came from immunoSEQ multiplex PCR; TCRdb stores just in-frame clones and leaves some out. The sample has about 53,000 clones, 55% to 70% seen once. The V gene lost 7 bases and the J gene lost 4 bases, with 7 bases spanning the gap. Germline loops: CDR1 SNHLY, CDR2 FYNNEI. The CDR3 totals 12 residues. The gene calls are TRBV2 and TRBJ1-4; D uncertain. The specimen sequenced was stem cell memory CD4+ T cells from blood. The source is a woman aged 25 to 39 with type 1 diabetes. CDR3: CASTRSNEKLFF. CDR3 DNA sequence: TGTGCCAGCACGCGGAGTAATGAAAAACTGTTTTTT.